This T cell receptor (beta chain) was profiled in a study of identical twins. Study outcomes and limitations: Excess sharing by twins proved weaker in beta out-of-frame sequences. Excess low generation probability was seen in twin-shared out-of-frame alpha sequences.

This clonotype was recorded many times. Antigen: not known. Its ends do not fully match the called genes, so a read error is possible. TCRdb re-called the 5' RACE reads through MiXCR, storing one row per CDR3 protein. This sample has roughly 570,000 distinct CDR3 sequences; 7.5% to 10% occur once, and the top ten carry 2.5% to 3.5%. The CDR3 spans 13 residues. The germline gives CDR1 SEHNR, CDR2 FQNEAQ (reference sequence). Healthy Caucasian individuals made up all the donors. The sample also formed part of further work on yellow fever vaccine responses in identical twins. This second study notes: The authors reported partly convergent, partly personalized vaccine responses in identical twins.

The rearrangement uses TRBV7-9 and TRBJ1-1; D is uncertain. Sequences were obtained from PBMCs. This clonotype was obtained from a woman aged 18-29 years in good health. The CDR3 DNA reads TGTGCCAGCAAGTTTGTGTCTAACACTGGAGCTTTCTTT. Translating it yields CASKFVSNTGAFF.